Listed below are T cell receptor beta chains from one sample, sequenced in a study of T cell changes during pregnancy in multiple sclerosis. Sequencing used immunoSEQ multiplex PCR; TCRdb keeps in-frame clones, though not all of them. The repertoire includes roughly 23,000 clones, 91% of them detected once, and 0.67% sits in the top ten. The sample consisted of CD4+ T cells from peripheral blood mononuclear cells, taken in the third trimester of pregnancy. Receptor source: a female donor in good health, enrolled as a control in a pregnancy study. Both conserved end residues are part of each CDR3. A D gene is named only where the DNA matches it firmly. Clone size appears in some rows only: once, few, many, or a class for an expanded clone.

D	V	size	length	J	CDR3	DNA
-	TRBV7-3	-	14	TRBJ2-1	CASSPSAFSNEQFF	TGTGCCAGCAGCCCTAGCGCATTTTCGAATGAGCAGTTCTTC
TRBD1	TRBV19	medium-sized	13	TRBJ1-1	CASSRNRGTEAFF	TGTGCCAGTAGTAGAAACAGGGGCACTGAAGCTTTCTTT
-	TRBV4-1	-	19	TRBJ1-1	CASSPSGTTKLGMNTEAFF	TGCGCCAGCAGCCCGTCCGGGACAACTAAACTTGGGATGAACACTGAAGCTTTCTTT
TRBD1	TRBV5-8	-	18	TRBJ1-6	CASSLRLAQGATNSPLHF	TGTGCCAGCAGCTTGCGGTTGGCCCAGGGGGCCACGAATTCACCCCTCCACTTT
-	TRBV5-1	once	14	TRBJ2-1	CASMRSGWGDEQFF	TGCGCCAGCATGCGGAGCGGGTGGGGCGATGAGCAGTTCTTC
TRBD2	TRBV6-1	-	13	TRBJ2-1	CASSEGTRDEQFF	TGTGCCAGCAGTGAAGGGACTAGGGATGAGCAGTTCTTC
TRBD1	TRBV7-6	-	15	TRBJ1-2	CASSLFPGQGDGYTF	TGTGCCAGCAGCTTGTTTCCGGGACAGGGGGATGGCTACACCTTC
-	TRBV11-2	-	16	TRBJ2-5	CASSLGQGLDQETQYF	TGTGCCAGCAGCTTAGGTCAGGGGCTCGACCAAGAGACCCAGTACTTC
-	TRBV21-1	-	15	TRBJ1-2	CASSNPELSRIGYTF	TGTGCCAGCAGCAATCCGGAATTGTCGCGGATTGGCTACACCTTC
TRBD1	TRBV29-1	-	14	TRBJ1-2	CSVEVPPGGYGYTF	TGCAGCGTTGAAGTTCCCCCAGGGGGCTATGGCTACACCTTC
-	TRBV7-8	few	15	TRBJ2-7	CASTNQLAGAREQYF	TGTGCCAGCACCAACCAGCTGGCAGGGGCGAGGGAGCAGTACTTC
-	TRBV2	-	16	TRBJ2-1	CASTSRGGGNWGEQFF	TGTGCCAGCACCTCGAGGGGCGGGGGCAACTGGGGTGAGCAGTTCTTC
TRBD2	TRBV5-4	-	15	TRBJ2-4	CASSLSGGPKNIQYF	TGTGCCAGCAGCTTGTCGGGGGGGCCCAAAAACATTCAGTACTTC
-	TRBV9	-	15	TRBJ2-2	CASSVSGGSAGELFF	TGTGCCAGCAGCGTCTCGGGTGGAAGTGCCGGGGAGCTGTTTTTT
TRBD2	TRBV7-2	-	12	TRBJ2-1	CVTSGGNNEQFF	TGTGTCACTAGCGGGGGGAACAATGAGCAGTTCTTC
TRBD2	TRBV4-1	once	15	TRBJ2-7	CASSQELAGVDEQYF	TGCGCCAGCAGCCAAGAACTAGCGGGAGTCGACGAGCAGTACTTC
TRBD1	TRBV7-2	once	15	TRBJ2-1	CASSLRQGEYNEQFF	TGTGCCAGCAGCTTACGACAGGGGGAATACAATGAGCAGTTCTTC
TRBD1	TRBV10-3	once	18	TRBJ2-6	CAISYQGQSFSGANVLTF	TGTGCCATCAGTTATCAGGGACAGTCCTTCTCTGGGGCCAACGTCCTGACTTTC
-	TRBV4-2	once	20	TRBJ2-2	CASSQALGGARPTNTGELFF	TGTGCCAGCAGCCAAGCCCTGGGGGGGGCCCGACCGACGAACACCGGGGAGCTGTTTTTT
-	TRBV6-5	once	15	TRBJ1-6	CASSLAGPDNSPLHF	TGTGCCAGCAGTTTGGCGGGACCAGATAATTCACCCCTCCACTTT
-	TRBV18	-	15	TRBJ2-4	CASSPPSGAKNIQYF	TGTGCCAGCTCACCACCGTCAGGGGCCAAAAACATTCAGTACTTC
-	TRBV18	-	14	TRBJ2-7	CASSPSVQLYEQYF	TGTGCCAGCTCACCATCTGTGCAACTCTACGAGCAGTACTTC
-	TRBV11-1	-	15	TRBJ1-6	CASSLQRHINSPLHF	TGTGCCAGCAGCTTACAGAGACACATTAATTCACCCCTCCACTTT
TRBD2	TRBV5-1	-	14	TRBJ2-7	CASTREAGTYEQYF	TGCGCCAGCACCCGGGAGGCAGGGACCTACGAGCAGTACTTC
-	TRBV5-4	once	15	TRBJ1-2	CASSLVGDRGYGYTF	TGTGCCAGCAGCTTGGTTGGAGATAGGGGCTATGGCTACACCTTC
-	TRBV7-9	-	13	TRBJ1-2	CASSLREGYGYTF	TGTGCCAGCAGCTTAAGGGAGGGCTATGGCTACACCTTC
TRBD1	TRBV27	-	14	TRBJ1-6	CASSRQGDNSPLHF	TGTGCCAGCAGCCGACAGGGGGATAATTCACCCCTCCACTTT
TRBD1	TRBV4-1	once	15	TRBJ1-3	CASSQVGQGGHTIYF	TGCGCCAGCAGCCAAGTAGGACAGGGTGGGCACACCATATATTTT
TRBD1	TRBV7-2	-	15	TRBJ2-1	CASSSDRGWTNEQFF	TGTGCCAGCAGCTCCGACAGGGGATGGACGAATGAGCAGTTCTTC
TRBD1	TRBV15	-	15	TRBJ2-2	CATRNGQGWTGELFF	TGTGCCACCAGAAATGGACAGGGTTGGACCGGGGAGCTGTTTTTT
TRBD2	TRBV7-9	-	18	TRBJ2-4	CASSLAGTSGGGPNIQYF	TGTGCCAGCAGCTTAGCCGGGACTAGCGGGGGGGGCCCTAACATTCAGTACTTC